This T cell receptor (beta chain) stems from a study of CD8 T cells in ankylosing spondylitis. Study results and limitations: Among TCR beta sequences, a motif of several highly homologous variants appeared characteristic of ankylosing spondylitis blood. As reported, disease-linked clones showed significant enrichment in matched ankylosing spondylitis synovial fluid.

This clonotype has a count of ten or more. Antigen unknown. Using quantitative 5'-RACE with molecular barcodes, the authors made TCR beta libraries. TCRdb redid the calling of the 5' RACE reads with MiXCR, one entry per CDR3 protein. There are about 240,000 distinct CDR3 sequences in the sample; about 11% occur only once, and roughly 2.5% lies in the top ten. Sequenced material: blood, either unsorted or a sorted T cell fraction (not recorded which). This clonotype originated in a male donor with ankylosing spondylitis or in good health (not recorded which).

The CDR3 DNA reads as TGTGCCAGCAGCTTAGAGGGGGGCAAGGATGAAGCTTTCTTT. Protein: CASSLEGGKDEAFF. V and J are TRBV7-9 and TRBJ1-1, with D perhaps TRBD1 (6 bases). V shed 1 base and J shed 7 bases, with 13 bases lying between them. There are 14 residues in the CDR3. Germline V lookup: CDR1 SEHNR, CDR2 FQNEAQ (reference sequence). Full variable domain (outside the CDR3, taken from reference TRBV7-9 and TRBJ1-1): DTGVSQNPRHKITKRGQNVTFRCDPISEHNRLYWYRQTLGQGPEFLTYFQNEAQLEKSRLLSDRFSAERPKGSFSTLEIQRTEQGDSAMYLCASSLEGGKDEAFFGQGTRLTVV.